This TCR beta chain originates from a study of blood T cell repertoires in COVID-19. On the study more broadly: Whether acute or convalescent, the COVID-19 samples came from the United States, Italy and Spain. T cells, B-cell-depleted T cells, or PBMCs supplied cDNA or gDNA.

Enrollment of patients from Seattle took place during active infection, with longitudinal follow-up. In the source study's methods: Amplification of reference gene primers provided the estimated nucleated cell counts. Generated by immunoSEQ multiplex PCR, the TCRdb table keeps only in-frame clones and is missing some. That table gives V, J and clone size, and the DNA gave D and trimming. The table includes some 180,000 clones, 84% detected once. Germline assignment: CDR1 LGHDT and CDR2 YNNKEL (reference sequence). V lost 0 bases and J lost 4, with 4 bases in between. The CDR3 spans 13 residues. This rearrangement joins TRBV3-1 (or the pseudogene TRBV3-2) to TRBJ1-3, with D unresolved. The sequencing input was peripheral blood. This TCR was recovered from a woman older than 75 with COVID-19, enrolled during active disease. The CDR3 is CASSQDRGNTIYF. The CDR3 coding sequence is TGTGCCAGCAGCCAAGACCGGGGAAACACCATATATTTT.